This entry describes one T cell receptor (beta chain). Its specificity is not known. The assay was immunoSEQ multiplex PCR, and TCRdb's table has in-frame clones only and misses some. The sample includes about 350,000 clones, approximately 84% of them seen just once. Treatment in this sample: roughly 20 received Ad26.COV2.S at low or high dose, single or two shots; a few received placebo; per-sample allocation not given. Each sample was drawn 63 days after the first injection (of vaccine or placebo). This record comes from a study of Ad26.COV2.S vaccination and SARS-CoV-2 variants. Whole-study results and caveats: Analytic work on TCR breadth and depth might have understated the full extent of total T cell responses. Placebo recipients and vaccine recipients were similar in non-spike TCR breadth.

The V gene's germline CDR1 is LGHNA and CDR2 YSLEER. Between the trimmed V and J ends, which lost 4 bases and 9 bases, there was a span of 18 bases. The CDR3 spans 15 residues. The chain carries TRBV4-3 and TRBJ1-4, with D uncertain. This clonotype was obtained from a person aged 18-65 years who received the Ad26.COV2.S COVID-19 vaccine or a placebo. This specimen consisted of peripheral blood, obtained in a trial of Ad26.COV2.S vaccine versus placebo. This chain's CDR3 is CASSLYSYGGQKLFF. As DNA, the CDR3 is TGCGCCAGCAGCCTTTACAGTTACGGTGGGCAAAAACTGTTTTTT.